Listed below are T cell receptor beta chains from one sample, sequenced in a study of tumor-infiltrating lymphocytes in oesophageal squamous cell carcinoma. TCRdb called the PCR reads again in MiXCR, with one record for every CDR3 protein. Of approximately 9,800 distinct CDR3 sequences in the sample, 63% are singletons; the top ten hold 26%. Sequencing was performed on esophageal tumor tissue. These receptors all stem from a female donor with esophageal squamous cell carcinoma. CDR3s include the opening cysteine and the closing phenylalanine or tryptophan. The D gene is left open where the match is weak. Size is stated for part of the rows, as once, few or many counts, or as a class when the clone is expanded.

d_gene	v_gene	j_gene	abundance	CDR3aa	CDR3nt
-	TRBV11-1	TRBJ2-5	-	CASSLGAGTGETQYF	TGTGCCAGCAGCTTAGGGGCCGGGACTGGAGAGACCCAGTACTTC
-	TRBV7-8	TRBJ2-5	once	CASSRDQGETQYF	TGTGCCAGCAGCCGGGACCAAGGGGAGACCCAGTACTTC
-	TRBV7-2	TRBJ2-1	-	CASGPDQGDEQFF	TGTGCCAGCGGGCCGGACCAAGGGGATGAGCAGTTCTTC
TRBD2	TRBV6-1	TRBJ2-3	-	CATGGPTDTQYF	TGTGCCACGGGGGGGCCAACAGATACGCAGTATTTT
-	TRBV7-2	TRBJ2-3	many	CASSPLGRTDTQYF	TGTGCCAGCAGCCCCTTGGGACGCACAGATACGCAGTATTTT
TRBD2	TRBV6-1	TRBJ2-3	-	CASSLSSGGAVSTDTQYF	TGTGCCAGCAGTCTATCTAGCGGGGGGGCCGTTTCTACAGATACGCAGTATTTT
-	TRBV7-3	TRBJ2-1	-	CASSLNPRGSSYNEQFF	TGTGCCAGCAGCTTAAACCCCCGGGGGAGCTCCTACAATGAGCAGTTCTTC
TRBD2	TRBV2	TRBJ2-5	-	CASSESGRTSGKETQYF	TGTGCCAGCAGTGAATCTGGCCGGACTAGCGGGAAGGAGACCCAGTACTTC
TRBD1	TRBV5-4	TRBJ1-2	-	CASSLKGAGYGYTF	TGTGCCAGCAGCTTGAAGGGGGCGGGCTATGGCTACACCTTC
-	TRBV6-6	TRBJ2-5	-	CASRHSVGAQETQYF	TGTGCCAGCAGGCACTCCGTCGGGGCCCAAGAGACCCAGTACTTC